This is a list of T cell receptor beta chains from one sample in a study of blood T cell repertoires in COVID-19. Method: immunoSEQ multiplex PCR; TCRdb's copy keeps in-frame clones and lacks some. This table has 78,000 or so clones, almost 85% appearing once. Sequencing was done on a sample of peripheral blood. The receptors here all came from a man of 80 years or more with acute or convalescent COVID-19. CDR3s include the opening cysteine and the closing phenylalanine or tryptophan. Only part of the rows carry a size: once, few, many, or a class if the clone is expanded.

v_call: TRBV13
clone_size: .
cdr3_aa: CASSLVGDRVETQYF

v_call: TRBV12-3/TRBV12-4
clone_size: .
cdr3_aa: CASSSITEAFF

v_call: TRBV18
clone_size: .
cdr3_aa: CASSPYRDNYGYTF

v_call: TRBV7-2
clone_size: .
cdr3_aa: CASSPNSVAGELFF

v_call: TRBV5-1
clone_size: .
cdr3_aa: CASSVGTSGNQETQYF

v_call: TRBV11-2
clone_size: .
cdr3_aa: CASSYTGTGDYGYTF

v_call: TRBV7-9
clone_size: .
cdr3_aa: CASSPYSGGGTGELFF

v_call: TRBV6-5
clone_size: .
cdr3_aa: CASSHREMEPQHF

v_call: TRBV6-5
clone_size: .
cdr3_aa: CASRGGQASPGELFF

v_call: TRBV7-2
clone_size: .
cdr3_aa: CASSLAQAQPQHF

v_call: TRBV19
clone_size: .
cdr3_aa: CASSPGQATNEKLFF

v_call: TRBV11-2
clone_size: .
cdr3_aa: CASSLDLGRASYTF

v_call: TRBV7-6
clone_size: .
cdr3_aa: CASSSGHPLGNTIYF

v_call: TRBV2
clone_size: once
cdr3_aa: CASRPSSGETDTQYF

v_call: TRBV2
clone_size: .
cdr3_aa: CASSRLAGRYQETQYF

v_call: TRBV20-1
clone_size: .
cdr3_aa: CSASHTGRNYGYTF

v_call: TRBV19
clone_size: .
cdr3_aa: CASSGGTSGSHEQYF

v_call: TRBV7-2
clone_size: .
cdr3_aa: CASSTASTVSGNTIYF

v_call: TRBV18
clone_size: .
cdr3_aa: CASPSPDYSNQPQHF

v_call: TRBV19
clone_size: .
cdr3_aa: CASSMGQGLNTEAFF

v_call: TRBV5-1
clone_size: few
cdr3_aa: CASGRDQGTGELFF

v_call: TRBV3-1/TRBV3-2
clone_size: .
cdr3_aa: CASSQSRGRKAEAFF

v_call: TRBV28
clone_size: .
cdr3_aa: CASSPPYLSTDTQYF

v_call: TRBV30
clone_size: .
cdr3_aa: CAWSATATNEKLFF

v_call: TRBV19
clone_size: .
cdr3_aa: CASESVEKLFF

v_call: TRBV2
clone_size: once
cdr3_aa: CASSAGYGYTF

v_call: TRBV5-8
clone_size: .
cdr3_aa: CASSLAVSANYGYTF

v_call: TRBV5-1
clone_size: .
cdr3_aa: CASSPTGGGGSTDTQYF

v_call: TRBV7-3
clone_size: once
cdr3_aa: CASSPGRSTDTQYF

v_call: TRBV5-1
clone_size: .
cdr3_aa: CASSFDRGLGDTQYF

v_call: TRBV7-9
clone_size: .
cdr3_aa: CASSLMETEAFF

v_call: TRBV28
clone_size: once
cdr3_aa: CASSLSRQGGGYTF

v_call: TRBV7-9
clone_size: .
cdr3_aa: CASSTHRDSELFF

v_call: TRBV10-1
clone_size: once
cdr3_aa: CASSESGAGGHEQYF

v_call: TRBV4-1
clone_size: many
cdr3_aa: CASSPQGSGNTIYF

v_call: TRBV29-1
clone_size: .
cdr3_aa: CSAGGGGIQGYTF

v_call: TRBV30
clone_size: .
cdr3_aa: CAWIGRLGGSYGYTF